This T cell receptor beta chain was recovered during a study of T cells in Graves' hyperthyroidism and ophthalmopathy (dated by TCRdb to the late 2010s). About the study as a whole: Peripheral blood samples were taken at the time of initial diagnosis, prior to any treatment. TCR V-J signatures able to tell the groups apart were searched for in a discovery cohort of approximately 95 patients, of whom fewer than 45 had Graves' ophthalmopathy and roughly 59 had stable Graves' hyperthyroidism. An independent validation cohort of under 20 hyperthyroidism patients and over 15 patients who later progressed to ophthalmopathy tested prospective prediction of ophthalmopathy. The 90 to 100 discovery patients were randomly divided into training and test sets at a 7:3 ratio. In more than 5 Graves' hyperthyroidism patients, the study also compared T-cell repertoires from thyroid tissue with T-cell repertoires from blood. After sampling, hyperthyroidism patients received methimazole starting at 30 mg daily, and ophthalmopathy patients received high-dose intravenous methylprednisolone. The paper describes TCR Vbeta CDR3 sequencing of 135 peripheral blood samples, made up of some 42 ophthalmopathy patients, 70 to 80 hyperthyroidism patients and about 17 progressor patients. Points the paper makes about the study in general: During validation, the model predicted progression to ophthalmopathy a median of approximately 7 months ahead of onset, with more than 60% sensitivity and 72% to 80% specificity. Ophthalmopathy was separated from stable hyperthyroidism by a 13 V-J signature model, with approximately 90% sensitivity and 81% to 82% specificity obtained in cross-validation and 80%/75% obtained in testing. Sample size was not statistically predetermined, and investigators were not blinded to group allocation. Blood samples also contained most of the expanded thyroid clonotypes (frequency above 0.001), which suggests that blood repertoires may reflect thyroid immune responses.

The TCR beta CDR3 regions were amplified from RNA transcripts. A first-round RT-PCR of the TCR CDR3 used the HTBI primer set with the Qiagen OneStep RT-PCR kit. A second multiplex PCR round built the libraries, followed by size selection and purification. Sequencing of the libraries was done on an Illumina HiSeq2000 using paired-end 100 bp reads. The paper's processing steps were these. SOAPnuke was used to process the raw data, removing reads that contained adapters or uncalled bases, had a mean Phred below 15, or lacked an exact match to the constant primer or identifier. High-quality paired reads were merged with COPE v1.2.5, and unique nucleotide sequences were defined as clonotypes. MiTCR v1.1 was used to align the clonotypes against IMGT TRBV, TRBD and TRBJ reference segments. The analysis was restricted to V-J combinations with a frequency above 0.0001, which together covered 99.2% of the repertoires. The TCS score was defined as F50 (clonal expansion) divided by E x V (chaos), with BLOSUM62-based TCRdist calculated between CDR3 peptides within each V-J. Welch's t-statistics and random forest reduced approximately 520 V-J features to roughly 13, which were used in a naive Bayes classifier (R e1071). The public reads were run again by TCRdb, first through fastp at Q25 and then through MiXCR, and only productive beta chains were kept. CDR3 protein sequences are deduplicated, and each keeps its most common genes and DNA. What appears here as the V and J calls and clone size reflects TCRdb's work, not the paper's. The sample table shows 600,000 or so distinct CDR3 sequences, and more than 14% are seen once. The top ten constitute around an eighth of the sample.

In its sample, this clonotype was seen many times. No cognate antigen has been identified for it. Base qualities are missing; no much larger clone stands one base away. The germline V gene yields MDHEN for CDR1 and SYDVKM for CDR2. From the cysteine through the phenylalanine, the CDR3 covers 16 amino acids. The read is trimmed to its CDR3 DNA, 48 bases read in frame from base 1. Relative to germline, V is missing 6 bases and J is missing 7 bases, with 11 bases of the junction outside any gene match. Moderately to severely active disease, a Clinical Activity Score of at least 3, a NOSPECS grade of at least 4, and a duration under 3 months were present in ophthalmopathy patients. The study excluded patients with uncontrolled infections, other autoimmune diseases, pregnancy or lactation. Diagnoses were established on the basis of clinical symptoms, serum thyroxine and TRAb, thyroid ultrasound, and orbital computed tomography. Ficoll-Paque density gradient centrifugation was used to isolate PBMCs from 10 ml of fresh peripheral blood. Total RNA was extracted with Trizol reagent, and quality was checked on an Agilent 2100 Bioanalyzer.

This clonotype was obtained from a woman between 45 and 65 years old with Graves' ophthalmopathy. Sequencing used blood. The V gene is TRBV28 and the J gene is TRBJ2-1, with 11 bases aligning to TRBD2. The CDR3 has the sequence CASSRSLAGVLNEQFF. The bases are TGTGCCAGCAGCCGCTCACTAGCGGGAGTACTGAATGAGCAGTTCTTC.